These T cell receptor beta chains were read from a single sample in a study of PD-L1 blockade in urothelial cancer. The table came from immunoSEQ multiplex PCR; TCRdb's copy has only in-frame clones and leaves some out. The repertoire includes about 51,000 clones, approximately 83% of them detected once, and about a sixth sits in the top ten. The specimen comprised PBMCs, sampled around atezolizumab (anti-PD-L1) treatment. These receptors all stem from a man aged 55 to 70 with urothelial cancer. Both conserved end residues are trimmed from each CDR3. The D gene is left open where the match is weak. Only some rows state a clone size, as once, few, many or a class for expanded clones.

D gene	V gene	CDR3 length	clone size	CDR3 protein
-	TRBV6-5	12	-	ASRAPGLYNEQF
TRBD1	TRBV5-1	12	-	ASSRQGEDEKLF
-	TRBV5-1	11	-	ASSPTTFYEQY
TRBD2	TRBV5-4	13	-	ASSSGGGGLNIQY
TRBD1	TRBV18	14	few	ASSPDRGEGLETQY
-	TRBV28	12	-	ASSLPSSSYGYT
-	TRBV19	13	-	ASSLTGGRETEAF
-	TRBV19	13	-	ASSLDPGVPDTQY
-	TRBV20-1	9	-	SASGGYEQF
-	TRBV9	10	-	ASSVVVGEQF
TRBD2	TRBV30	11	-	AFREGQIDTQY
TRBD1	TRBV7-8	13	-	ASSLGWTGVTEAF
-	TRBV28	10	-	ASSSPVQPQH
-	TRBV7-3	13	-	ASRTGGSNTGELF
-	TRBV28	12	-	ASRKLPFSYEQY
TRBD2	TRBV28	14	once	ASSLRLAGNTGELF
-	TRBV7-9	11	-	ASSSANTGELF
-	TRBV6-5	13	-	ASSRTAVRGNTIY
TRBD1	TRBV27	15	once	ASSLRQGEPLSQPQH
-	TRBV4-1	12	-	ASASGGGYQPQH
TRBD2	TRBV6-5	14	-	ASSYTSGRAGGELF
-	TRBV4-2	14	-	ASSQDEQSSYNEQF
TRBD1	TRBV6-5	13	-	ASSTGGTGSHEQY
TRBD1	TRBV4-3	14	-	ASSQELGQGYQPQH
TRBD2	TRBV5-4	14	-	ASSLGGLAGPGELF
-	TRBV18	9	-	ASSPVTDQY
TRBD1	TRBV15	12	-	ATRLGQGRNTIY